Below, 26 T cell receptor beta chains from the same sample are listed, as sequenced in a study of blood T cell repertoires in COVID-19. Libraries were prepared by immunoSEQ multiplex PCR; TCRdb keeps only in-frame clonotypes and omits some of them. The sample includes about 62,000 clones, around 86% of them seen just once. Source material: peripheral blood. Every receptor here comes from a man between 65 and 79 years old with acute or convalescent COVID-19.

The genes are TRBV4-1 and TRBJ2-5; a weak D match, TRBD1 (6 bases). There are 18 residues in the CDR3. Germline-derived CDR1 and CDR2 are MGHRA and YSYEKL. V was shortened by 1 base and J by 2 bases, with 20 bases between the two germline ends. The CDR3 sequence: CASSQALTPGQPQETQYF. The CDR3 DNA is TGCGCCAGCAGCCAAGCCTTAACCCCCGGACAGCCGCAAGAGACCCAGTACTTC.

There are a few counts of this clone. The V and J genes are TRBV9 and TRBJ2-3; D call uncertain. V was trimmed by 2 bases and J by 4 bases, leaving 14 bases between them. Germline V gene lookup returns CDR1 SGDLS and CDR2 YYNGEE. This CDR3 contains 15 residues. The CDR3 sequence: CASSVSLTGADTQYF. The CDR3 DNA reads as TGTGCCAGCAGCGTTTCCCTTACGGGTGCAGATACGCAGTATTTT.

The chain links TRBV19 to TRBJ1-2; a weak D match, TRBD1 (5 bases). Germline CDR1 reads LNHDA; CDR2 reads SQIVND (reference sequence). The ends were cut back, 3 bases at V and 4 bases at J, with 9 bases in the middle. This CDR3 is 13 amino acids long. CDR3 region: CASSIDSGYGYTF. The CDR3 DNA reads TGTGCCAGTAGTATCGACAGTGGCTATGGCTACACCTTC.

The chain is built from TRBV18 and TRBJ2-7; 11 bases agree with TRBD2. V lost 2 bases, J lost 0 bases, and 6 bases stayed unmatched. This CDR3 comprises 17 residues. CDR1 is KGHSH, CDR2 LQKENI, per germline. The CDR3 coding sequence is TGTGCCAGCTCACCATCTAGCGGGAGGACCTACTCCTACGAGCAGTACTTC. Translated, it gives CASSPSSGRTYSYEQYF.

V usage is TRBV24-1 and J usage is TRBJ1-5; 9 bases match TRBD1. Germline V CDR1 and CDR2: KGHDR, SFDVKD. This CDR3 has 13 residues. The V segment lost 9 bases and the J segment 6 bases; nucleotides outside the gene matches: 5. This CDR3 reads CATSGTGFQPQHF. Here the CDR3 DNA reads TGTGCCACCTCCGGGACAGGGTTTCAGCCCCAGCATTTT.

V usage is TRBV3-1 (or the pseudogene TRBV3-2) and J usage is TRBJ2-2, with D hard to call. The germline V gene has CDR1 LGHDT and CDR2 YNNKEL (reference sequence). This CDR3 is 13 amino acids long. V was trimmed by 2 bases and J by 5 bases, leaving 6 bases between them. CDR3 protein: CASSQLLTGELFF. Written as DNA, the CDR3 is TGTGCCAGCAGCCAACTATTGACCGGGGAGCTGTTTTTT.

This clone occurred a few times. The V call is TRBV5-1, the J call TRBJ2-3, with 12 bases lining up with TRBD2. The CDR3 has 16 amino acids. The junction had 7 bases not matched to a gene; V was cut back by 3 bases and J by 5 bases. Germline V gene sequence: CDR1 SGHRS, CDR2 YFSETQ. The CDR3 here is CASSSGLAGKIDTQYF. CDR3 bases: TGCGCCAGCAGCTCTGGACTAGCGGGGAAGATAGATACGCAGTATTTT.

The chain employs TRBV19 and TRBJ1-2; TRBD1 agrees at 8 bases. Trimming removed 4 bases from V and 6 bases from J; junction bases left unmatched: 7. Germline CDR1 and CDR2: LNHDA and SQIVND (reference sequence). The CDR3 is made up of 14 amino acids. The CDR3 reads CASSSWQGAHGYTF. DNA for the CDR3: TGTGCCAGTAGTAGTTGGCAGGGGGCGCATGGCTACACCTTC.

The chain combines TRBV3-1 (or the pseudogene TRBV3-2) with TRBJ2-5; D perhaps matches TRBD1 (5 bases). Trimming took off 10 bases at V and 2 bases at J, with 14 bases between the two ends. The CDR3 contains 13 residues. From germline, CDR1 is LGHDT and CDR2 YNNKEL (reference sequence). CDR3 sequence (DNA): TGTGCCACCGATACAGGCGAACAAGAGACCCAGTACTTC. Translating gives CATDTGEQETQYF.

The rearrangement joins TRBV27 to TRBJ2-2, with D maybe TRBD2 (5 bases). Germline V CDR1 and CDR2: MNHEY, SMNVEV (reference sequence). Trimming stripped 3 bases from V and 6 bases from J, with 8 bases between. The CDR3 extends over 13 amino acids. The CDR3 here is CASSFRGPGELFF. DNA of the CDR3: TGTGCCAGCAGTTTTCGGGGTCCCGGGGAGCTGTTTTTT.

This clone was recorded a few times. The rearrangement uses TRBV5-1 and TRBJ1-1; D is uncertain. Germline CDR1 and CDR2: SGHRS and YFSETQ. The CDR3 runs 15 residues. Trimming shortened V by 0 bases and J by 1 base, and 10 bases separated the two germline ends. The CDR3: CASSLGAAGNTEAFF. For the CDR3, the DNA is TGCGCCAGCAGCTTGGGGGCGGCGGGGAACACTGAAGCTTTCTTT.

This chain links TRBV7-9 with TRBJ2-3; D perhaps matches TRBD2 (6 bases). The ends were cut back, 2 bases at V and 14 bases at J, with 20 bases in the middle. The CDR3 loop spans 14 amino acids. Germline CDR1 and CDR2: SEHNR and FQNEAQ (reference sequence). CDR3 DNA sequence: TGTGCCAGCAGCTTAACCGAGCAGGGAGGTCCCCGGTATTTT. Translating it yields CASSLTEQGGPRYF.

The V gene is TRBV7-8, the J gene TRBJ1-5; D not resolved. Germline CDR1 and CDR2: SGHVS and FQNEAQ. This CDR3 has 14 amino acids. Trimming cost V 5 bases and J 0 bases, with 8 bases left between them. CDR3 nucleotide sequence: TGTGCCAGCAGCAACACCCCTAGCAATCAGCCCCAGCATTTT. Its translation is CASSNTPSNQPQHF.

V usage is TRBV6-6 and J usage is TRBJ2-1; D possibly corresponds to TRBD2 (5 bases). The CDR3 is made up of 11 amino acids. The germline V gene has CDR1 MNHNY and CDR2 SVGAGI (reference sequence). V was shortened by 7 bases and J by 7 bases, with 8 bases between the two germline ends. DNA of the CDR3: TGTGCCAGCATGAGGAGGAATGAGCAGTTCTTC. Amino acids: CASMRRNEQFF.

Only a few counts were recorded for this clone. V and J are TRBV9 and TRBJ1-1; weak D call: TRBD1 (5 bases). In germline, CDR1 is SGDLS, CDR2 YYNGEE. Trimming removed 4 bases from V and 0 bases from J, with 19 bases in between. This CDR3 region has 17 residues. The CDR3 DNA is TGTGCCAGCAGCACGAGCCCAGGGTTTTATATGAACACTGAAGCTTTCTTT. Translating gives CASSTSPGFYMNTEAFF.

This chain uses TRBV14 with TRBJ2-5; TRBD1 is a possible D gene (6 bases). Trimming left V 0 bases short and J 1 base short, with 18 bases between. Germline CDR1 reads SGHDN; CDR2 reads FVKESK. The CDR3 consists of 18 residues. CDR3 in amino acids: CASSQDSIFWGPQETQYF. For the CDR3, the DNA is TGTGCCAGCAGCCAAGATTCTATATTCTGGGGGCCCCAAGAGACCCAGTACTTC.

The CDR3 DNA is TGTGCCAGCACCGTTGGTGCAGGGATGAACACTGAAGCTTTCTTT. Residues: CASTVGAGMNTEAFF. J is TRBJ1-1 and V is TRBV9; the D gene is possibly TRBD1 (5 bases). This CDR3 comprises 15 residues. The V gene's germline CDR1 is SGDLS and CDR2 YYNGEE. Deletions cut 6 bases from V and 0 bases from J, with 15 bases between.

The CDR3 region is CASSDRDSSYEQYF. The DNA of the CDR3 is TGTGCCAGCAGCGACCGGGACAGCTCCTACGAGCAGTACTTC. The V gene is TRBV5-4, the J gene TRBJ2-7, with 7 bases matching TRBD1. The CDR3 has 14 residues. V lost 4 bases and J lost 0; bases outside the gene matches: 4. Germline CDR1 and CDR2: SGHNT and YYREEE (reference sequence).

A word on this clone: This sample includes further DNA sequences coding for the same CDR3. In nucleotides, the CDR3 is TGTGCCAGCAGCTTAACTCGGGACACCGGGGAGCTGTTTTTT. Residues: CASSLTRDTGELFF. The V call is TRBV7-3, the J call TRBJ2-2; D unclear. The length of the CDR3 is 14 residues. Germline-derived CDR1 and CDR2 are SGHTA and FQGTGA. With 0 bases removed from V and 3 bases from J, the gap between germline ends came to 5 bases.

CDR3 nucleotides: TGTGCCACCAGCAGAGAGGACAGGAGGGACGAAAAACTGTTTTTT. Its protein is CATSREDRRDEKLFF. The chain carries TRBV15 and TRBJ1-4, with 7 bases aligning to TRBD1. The V and J ends lost 0 bases and 8 bases, in that order; junction bases with no gene match: 6. This CDR3 comprises 15 residues. Looked up from germline, CDR1 is LNHNV and CDR2 is YYDKDF (reference sequence). The full variable domain, rest sourced from reference TRBV15 and TRBJ1-4, is DAMVIQNPRYQVTQFGKPVTLSCSQTLNHNVMYWYQQKSSQAPKLLFHYYDKDFNNEADTPDNFQSRRPNTSFCFLDIRSPGLGDTAMYLCATSREDRRDEKLFFGSGTQLSVL.

J is TRBJ1-1 and V is TRBV6-5; 8 bases match TRBD1. V was pared by 4 bases and J by 4 bases, with 8 bases of the junction left unmatched. Germline CDR1 reads MNHEY; CDR2 reads SVGAGI. The CDR3 is 15 amino acids. CDR3 sequence: CASSWQGARGTEAFF. The CDR3 nucleotides are TGTGCCAGCAGTTGGCAGGGGGCGAGGGGCACTGAAGCTTTCTTT.

The chain uses TRBV5-1 and TRBJ2-1, with TRBD2 matching over 9 bases. The CDR3 runs 20 residues. With V trimmed by 0 bases and J by 8 bases, 21 bases remained unmatched. Looked up from germline, CDR1 is SGHRS and CDR2 is YFSETQ. The CDR3 nucleotides are TGCGCCAGCAGCTTGGGTTTGTGGCGGGAGGGCCCCACAGGAGGGGATGAGCAGTTCTTC. This encodes CASSLGLWREGPTGGDEQFF.

This chain joins TRBV5-4 and TRBJ2-1; 7 nucleotides match TRBD2. Germline trimming cut 0 bases from V and 7 bases from J; bases unmatched to any gene: 4. The CDR3 loop spans 14 amino acids. Germline V lookup: CDR1 SGHNT, CDR2 YYREEE (reference sequence). CDR3 residues: CASSLVTAGNEQFF. CDR3 nucleotides: TGTGCCAGCAGCTTGGTTACAGCGGGGAATGAGCAGTTCTTC.

The V and J genes are TRBV19 and TRBJ2-5; TRBD1 agrees at 7 bases. The CDR3 is 13 residues long. V gave up 7 bases and J gave up 7 bases; unmatched junction bases: 9. Germline CDR1 and CDR2: LNHDA and SQIVND (reference sequence). CDR3 DNA: TGTGCCAGTAACCAACAGGGGAGAGGGACCCAGTACTTC. It encodes CASNQQGRGTQYF.

The chain couples TRBV18 to TRBJ1-5, with a weak D call TRBD1 (6 bases). The CDR3 has 14 amino acids. Germline V CDR1 and CDR2: KGHSH, LQKENI. Trimming removed 3 bases at V and 7 bases at J, with 13 bases between. Here the CDR3 reads CASSPGQMEQPQHF. As DNA, the CDR3 is TGTGCCAGCTCACCCGGACAGATGGAGCAGCCCCAGCATTTT.

The CDR3 DNA is TGTGCCAGCAGCGTAGCGGGGGGGCGAGAAGAGACCCAGTACTTC. It is translated as CASSVAGGREETQYF. The chain uses TRBV9 and TRBJ2-5; the match to TRBD2 covers 8 bases. The CDR3 extends over 15 amino acids. Germline V gene lookup returns CDR1 SGDLS and CDR2 YYNGEE. With 0 bases clipped from V and 3 bases from J, the junction kept 4 bases outside the gene matches. Together with reference TRBV9 and TRBJ2-5, the CDR3 gives the full variable domain: DSGVTQTPKHLITATGQRVTLRCSPRSGDLSVYWYQQSLDQGLQFLIQYYNGEERAKGNILERFSAQQFPDLHSELNLSSLELGDSALYFCASSVAGGREETQYFGPGTRLLVL.